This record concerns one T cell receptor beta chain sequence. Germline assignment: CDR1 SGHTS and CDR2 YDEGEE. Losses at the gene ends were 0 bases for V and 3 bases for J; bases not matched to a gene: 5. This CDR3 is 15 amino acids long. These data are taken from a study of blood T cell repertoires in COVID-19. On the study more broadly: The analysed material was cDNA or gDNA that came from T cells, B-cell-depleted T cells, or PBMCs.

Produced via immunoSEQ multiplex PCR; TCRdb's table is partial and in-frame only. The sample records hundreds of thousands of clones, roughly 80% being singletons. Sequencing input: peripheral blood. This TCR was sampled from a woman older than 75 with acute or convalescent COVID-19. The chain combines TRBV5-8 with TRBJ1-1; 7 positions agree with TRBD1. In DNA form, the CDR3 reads TGTGCCAGCAGCTTGGAAAGGGGGCTGGACACTGAAGCTTTCTTT. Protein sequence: CASSLERGLDTEAFF.